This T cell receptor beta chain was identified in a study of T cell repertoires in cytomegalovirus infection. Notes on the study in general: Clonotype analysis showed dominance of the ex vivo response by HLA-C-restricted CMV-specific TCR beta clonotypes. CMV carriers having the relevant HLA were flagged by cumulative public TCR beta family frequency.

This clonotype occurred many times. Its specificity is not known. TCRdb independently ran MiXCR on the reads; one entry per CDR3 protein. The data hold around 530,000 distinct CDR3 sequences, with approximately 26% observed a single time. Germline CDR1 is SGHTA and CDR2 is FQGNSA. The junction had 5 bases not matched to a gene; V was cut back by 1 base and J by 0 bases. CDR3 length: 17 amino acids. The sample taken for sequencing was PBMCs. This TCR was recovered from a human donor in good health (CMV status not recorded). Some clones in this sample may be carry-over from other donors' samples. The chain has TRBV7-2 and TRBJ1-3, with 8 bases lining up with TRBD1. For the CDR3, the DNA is TGTGCCAGCAGCTTAGAGACAGGGGCCCTCTCTGGAAACACCATATATTTT. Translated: CASSLETGALSGNTIYF.